This TCR beta chain came from a study of blood T cell repertoires in COVID-19. The protocol was immunoSEQ multiplex PCR, while the TCRdb copy is restricted to in-frame clones and leaves out a portion. Of approximately 200,000 clones detected, 60% to 80% appear once; the ten largest clones hold around a sixth. V gave up 0 bases and J gave up 9 bases, with 12 bases separating them. The length of the CDR3 is 15 residues. CDR1 is SGHDN, CDR2 FVKESK, per germline. The V gene is TRBV14, the J gene TRBJ1-6, with TRBD1 as a possible D gene (6 bases). The sample comprised peripheral blood. The sequence derives from a man between 60 and 75 years old with active or convalescent COVID-19. The CDR3 is CASSQDEGVISPLHF. CDR3 coding DNA: TGTGCCAGCAGCCAAGATGAGGGGGTAATTTCACCCCTCCACTTT. Using reference TRBV14 and TRBJ1-6 for the parts outside the CDR3, the full variable domain is EAGVTQFPSHSVIEKGQTVTLRCDPISGHDNLYWYRRVMGKEIKFLLHFVKESKQDESGMPNNRFLAERTGGTYSTLKVQPAELEDSGVYFCASSQDEGVISPLHFGNGTRLTVT.